These 7 T cell receptor beta chains originate from one sample sequenced in a study of blood T cell repertoires in COVID-19. Sequencing used immunoSEQ multiplex PCR; TCRdb keeps in-frame clones, though not all of them. The sample has 60,000 to 80,000 clones, roughly 80% seen once. The sequenced material came from peripheral blood. These receptor sequences come from a man aged 50-60 years with active COVID-19.

This clone was detected once. The rearrangement uses TRBV12-5 and TRBJ1-2; D gene ambiguous. The CDR3 has 13 residues. CDR1 is LGHNT, CDR2 FRNRAP, per germline. V lost 7 bases and J 8 bases, leaving 17 bases between the germline ends. CDR3 region: CASAATGMWGYTF. The CDR3 region has the DNA TGTGCTAGTGCCGCCACGGGGATGTGGGGCTACACCTTC.

This chain links TRBV9 with TRBJ2-3, with 7 bases lining up with TRBD2. The CDR3 is 15 residues long. Germline CDR1 reads SGDLS; CDR2 reads YYNGEE. V gave up 3 bases and J gave up 4 bases; unmatched junction bases: 8. CDR3 nucleotide sequence: TGTGCCAGCAGCGGCCGGGGCGGGAGCGCAGATACGCAGTATTTT. As protein: CASSGRGGSADTQYF.

This clone was found a few times. The CDR3 loop reads CASMTGDNEQFF. CDR3 DNA: TGTGCCAGTATGACAGGGGACAATGAGCAGTTCTTC. The rearrangement joins TRBV6-6 to TRBJ2-1, with 8 bases that match TRBD1. This CDR3 has 12 residues. The V and J ends lost 9 bases and 5 bases, in that order; junction bases with no gene match: 3. Germline V gives CDR1 MNHNY, CDR2 SVGAGI (reference sequence).

In its sample, this clone was seen once. The chain recombines TRBV6-1 with TRBJ2-7; D remains ambiguous. CDR1 MNHNS and CDR2 SASEGT come from the germline V gene. This CDR3 is built from 12 residues. V was pared by 3 bases and J by 3 bases, with 6 bases between. The DNA for the CDR3 is TGTGCCAGCAGTGAGAGGCGCTACGAGCAGTACTTC. Protein sequence: CASSERRYEQYF.

This chain joins TRBV25-1 and TRBJ1-3, with 8 bases matching TRBD1. CDR1 and CDR2 from the germline V gene are MGHDK and SYGVNS. Trimming cost V 6 bases and J 2 bases; bases outside gene matches: 9. The CDR3 spans 16 residues. As DNA, the CDR3 is TGTGCCAGCAGCCCAGACAGGGGATCCGCTGGAAACACCATATATTTT. Translated, it gives CASSPDRGSAGNTIYF.

The chain employs TRBV28 and TRBJ1-2, with a possible D match to TRBD1 (5 bases). This CDR3 contains 16 residues. With 8 bases removed from V and 0 bases from J, the gap between germline ends came to 19 bases. From germline, CDR1 is MDHEN and CDR2 SYDVKM. As DNA, the CDR3 is TGTGCCAGCGTAGATCGGGGGGGACCTTCTAACTATGGCTACACCTTC. Protein sequence: CASVDRGGPSNYGYTF.

The chain has TRBV5-4 and TRBJ2-2; 12 bases align to TRBD2. Per germline, CDR1 SGHNT and CDR2 YYREEE (reference sequence). This CDR3 comprises 17 residues. V dropped 4 bases and J dropped 6; count of bases not matched to a gene: 10. CDR3 DNA: TGTGCCAGCAGCGACCGACTAGCGGGAGACTTGGCCGGGGAGCTGTTTTTT. Protein sequence: CASSDRLAGDLAGELFF.